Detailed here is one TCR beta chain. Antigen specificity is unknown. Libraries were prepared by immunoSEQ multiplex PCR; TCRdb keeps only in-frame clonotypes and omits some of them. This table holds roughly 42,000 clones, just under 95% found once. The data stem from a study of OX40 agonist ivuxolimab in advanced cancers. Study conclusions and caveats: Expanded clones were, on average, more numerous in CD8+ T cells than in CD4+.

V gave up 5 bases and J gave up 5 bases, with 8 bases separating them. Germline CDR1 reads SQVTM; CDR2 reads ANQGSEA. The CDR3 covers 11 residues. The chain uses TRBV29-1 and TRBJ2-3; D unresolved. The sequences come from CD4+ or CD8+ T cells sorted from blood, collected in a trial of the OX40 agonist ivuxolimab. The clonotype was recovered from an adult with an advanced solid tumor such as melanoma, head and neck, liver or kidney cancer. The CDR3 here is CSVLGEDTQYF. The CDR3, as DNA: TGCAGCGTTTTAGGCGAAGATACGCAGTATTTT.